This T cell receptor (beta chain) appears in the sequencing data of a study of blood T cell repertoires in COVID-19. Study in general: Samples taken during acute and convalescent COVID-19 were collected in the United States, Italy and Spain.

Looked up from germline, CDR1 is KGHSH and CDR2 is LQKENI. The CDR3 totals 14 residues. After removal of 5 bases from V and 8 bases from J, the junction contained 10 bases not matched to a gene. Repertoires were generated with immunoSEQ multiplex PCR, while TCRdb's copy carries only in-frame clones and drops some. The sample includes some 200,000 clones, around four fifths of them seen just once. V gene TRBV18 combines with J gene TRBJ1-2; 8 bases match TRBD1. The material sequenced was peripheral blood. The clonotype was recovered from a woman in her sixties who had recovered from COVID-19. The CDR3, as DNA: TGTGCCAGCTCAGCAATGGACAGGGTGCCCGGCTACACCTTC. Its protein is CASSAMDRVPGYTF.